This TCR beta chain was found in a study of T cell responses to AZD1222 COVID-19 vaccine. Background on the study: Timing groups of about 4 and about 12 weeks for second doses were pooled.

The assay was immunoSEQ multiplex PCR, and TCRdb's table has in-frame clones only and misses some. This table holds 150,000 to 180,000 clones, around 90% found once. This CDR3 has 14 residues. The V end was cut by 5 bases, the J end by 6 bases, with 16 bases between. The germline gives CDR1 SGHAT, CDR2 FQNNGV. V gene TRBV11-2 combines with J gene TRBJ1-1; D is possibly TRBD1 (6 bases). This sequence originates from an adult in good health. The sample consisted of peripheral blood, taken on day 0 of AZD1222 vaccination. CDR3 sequence (DNA): TGTGCCAGCAGCCTAGCCGGGGGCGCCGCTGAAGCTTTCTTT. Translating it yields CASSLAGGAAEAFF.